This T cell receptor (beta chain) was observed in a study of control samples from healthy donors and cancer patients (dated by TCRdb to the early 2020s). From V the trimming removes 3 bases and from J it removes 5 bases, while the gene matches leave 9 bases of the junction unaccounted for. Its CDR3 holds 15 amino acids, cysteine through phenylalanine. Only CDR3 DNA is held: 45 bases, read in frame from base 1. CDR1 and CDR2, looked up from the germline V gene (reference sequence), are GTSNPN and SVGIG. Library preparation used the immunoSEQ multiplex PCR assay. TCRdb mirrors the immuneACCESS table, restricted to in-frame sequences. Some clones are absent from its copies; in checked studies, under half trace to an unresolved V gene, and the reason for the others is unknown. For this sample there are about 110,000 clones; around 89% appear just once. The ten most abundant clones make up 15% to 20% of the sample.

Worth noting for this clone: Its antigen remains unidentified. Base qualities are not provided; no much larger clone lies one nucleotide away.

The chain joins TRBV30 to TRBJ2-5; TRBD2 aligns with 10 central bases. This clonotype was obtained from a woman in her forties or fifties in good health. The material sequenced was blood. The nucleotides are TGTGCCTGGAGGTCAACTAGCGGGAAATTGGAGACCCAGTACTTC. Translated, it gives CAWRSTSGKLETQYF.